The 30 T cell receptor beta chains below all came from one sample that was sequenced in a study of blood T cell repertoires in COVID-19. TCRdb keeps only in-frame clones here, not all; method: immunoSEQ multiplex PCR. The sample lists 55,000 to 85,000 clones; roughly 70% were seen once. Sequencing was performed on peripheral blood. Receptor source: a man in his 60s with acute or convalescent COVID-19.

This chain connects TRBV28 to TRBJ1-5; 11 nucleotides match TRBD1. Germline CDR1 is MDHEN and CDR2 is SYDVKM. Trimming at V came to 6 bases and at J to 4 bases, leaving 8 bases not matched to a gene. The CDR3 is made up of 16 amino acids. The CDR3 bases are TGTGCCAGCAGCTTCGACGGGGACAGGGGGAATCAGCCCCAGCATTTT. It is translated as CASSFDGDRGNQPQHF. Variable domain in full (rest from reference TRBV28 and TRBJ1-5): DVKVTQSSRYLVKRTGEKVFLECVQDMDHENMFWYRQDPGLGLRLIYFSYDVKMKEKGDIPEGYSVSREKKERFSLILESASTNQTSMYLCASSFDGDRGNQPQHFGDGTRLSIL.

The gene calls are TRBV29-1 and TRBJ2-1; 8 nucleotides agree with TRBD2. The germline gives CDR1 SQVTM, CDR2 ANQGSEA. CDR3 length: 16 amino acids. J lost 0 bases, V lost 3 bases, and 7 bases had no gene match. The CDR3 loop is CSVEWGAGASYNEQFF. In DNA form, the CDR3 reads TGCAGCGTTGAGTGGGGAGCGGGAGCCTCCTACAATGAGCAGTTCTTC.

The genes are TRBV7-2 and TRBJ2-3, with D maybe TRBD2 (6 bases). The V gene's germline CDR1 is SGHTA and CDR2 FQGNSA. The CDR3 length is 16 residues. V was cut by 5 bases and J by 5 bases, with 20 bases left in between. The chain's CDR3 is CASSQVAGGVLDTQYF. The CDR3 coding sequence is TGTGCCAGCAGCCAGGTGGCCGGGGGTGTGTTAGATACGCAGTATTTT.

The chain recombines TRBV19 with TRBJ2-1, with unresolved D. Per germline, CDR1 LNHDA and CDR2 SQIVND (reference sequence). This CDR3 contains 13 residues. V was cut by 3 bases and J by 3 bases, with 6 bases left in between. CDR3 amino acids: CASSIRNYNEQFF. The DNA for the CDR3 is TGTGCCAGTAGTATCAGAAACTACAATGAGCAGTTCTTC.

As regards this clone: One junction end disagrees with the germline gene, perhaps due to a read error. V is TRBV3-1 (or the pseudogene TRBV3-2) and J is TRBJ2-1; D possibly corresponds to TRBD1 (7 bases). In germline, CDR1 is LGHDT, CDR2 YNNKEL (reference sequence). The CDR3 is made up of 11 amino acids. This CDR3 reads CVSRGDFEQFF. CDR3 nucleotide sequence: TGTGTCAGCAGGGGGGACTTTGAGCAGTTCTTC.

This chain joins TRBV2 and TRBJ2-5; 10 bases agree with TRBD1. Germline CDR1 reads SNHLY; CDR2 reads FYNNEI. CDR3 length equals 14 residues. Trimming cost V 6 bases and J 4 bases; bases outside gene matches: 5. The CDR3 is CASRATGGLETQYF. The CDR3, as DNA: TGTGCCAGCAGAGCGACAGGGGGCCTAGAGACCCAGTACTTC.

This clone was observed a single time. The rearrangement uses TRBV12-3 or TRBV12-4 and TRBJ2-3; a possible D gene is TRBD1 (5 bases). This CDR3 has 12 amino acids. V lost 3 bases, J lost 4 bases, and 5 bases lay in between. CDR3 amino acids: CASSFRADTQYF. The CDR3 DNA reads as TGTGCCAGCAGTTTCAGGGCAGATACGCAGTATTTT.

The J gene is TRBJ2-7, the V gene TRBV4-2; TRBD2 agrees at 13 bases. Germline V gene lookup returns CDR1 LGHNA and CDR2 YNFKEQ. The CDR3 has 15 residues. The ends lost 4 bases at V and 6 bases at J; junction bases unmatched: 6. The CDR3 sequence is CASSPLRTSGGEQYV. DNA for the CDR3: TGTGCCAGCAGCCCCCTCCGGACTAGCGGGGGCGAGCAGTACGTC.

V is TRBV10-1 and J is TRBJ1-4, with 7 bases fitting TRBD1. V trimming: 6 bases; J trimming: 5 bases; junction bases outside the gene matches: 3. CDR1 is WNHNN, CDR2 SYGVQD, per germline (reference sequence). This CDR3 comprises 13 residues. For the CDR3, the DNA is TGCGCCAGCAGCGAGACAGGGAATGAAAAACTGTTTTTT. This encodes CASSETGNEKLFF.

This clone is medium-sized within its sample. The chain recombines TRBV6-6 with TRBJ1-1; possibly TRBD1 for D (6 bases). Trimming removed 5 bases at V and 0 bases at J, with 19 bases between. Germline V gene sequence: CDR1 MNHNY, CDR2 SVGAGI (reference sequence). The CDR3 runs 17 residues. CDR3 sequence reads: CASSRRQEQLMNTEAFF. The CDR3 DNA reads as TGTGCCAGCAGTCGGAGACAGGAGCAATTAATGAACACTGAAGCTTTCTTT.

The J gene is TRBJ2-3, the V gene TRBV3-1 (or the pseudogene TRBV3-2); D remains unclear. Germline CDR1 is LGHDT and CDR2 is YNNKEL (reference sequence). This CDR3 spans 14 amino acids. Trimming left V 1 base short and J 2 bases short, with 7 bases between. The CDR3 spells CASSQGSTTDTQYF. The CDR3 coding sequence is TGTGCCAGCAGCCAAGGTTCTACCACAGATACGCAGTATTTT.

The chain combines TRBV5-8 with TRBJ1-4; D unclear. Germline V gives CDR1 SGHTS, CDR2 YDEGEE. The CDR3 is 11 residues long. V lost 0 bases, J lost 11 bases, and 5 bases lay in between. The DNA for the CDR3 is TGTGCCAGCAGCTTGGGCGGGAAACTGTTTTTT. This translates into CASSLGGKLFF.

The chain uses TRBV28 and TRBJ1-5; D is perhaps TRBD1 (5 bases). V shed 3 bases and J shed 1 base, with 10 bases lying between them. Germline lookup yields CDR1 MDHEN and CDR2 SYDVKM. The CDR3 is 15 amino acids. The CDR3 loop is CASSLGGRSNQPQHF. The CDR3 DNA reads as TGTGCCAGCAGTTTGGGGGGGAGAAGCAATCAGCCCCAGCATTTT.

This clone was recorded once. A single base separates this from a much larger clone, so it may be a read error. This rearrangement joins TRBV12-3 or TRBV12-4 to TRBJ1-1; TRBD1 is a possible D gene (6 bases). Trimming stripped 7 bases from V and 1 base from J, with 10 bases between. The CDR3 is 13 residues long. This chain's CDR3 is CASTETGNTEAFF. The CDR3 coding sequence is TGTGCCAGCACCGAGACAGGGAACACTGAAGCTTTCTTT.

This clone has a count of ten or more. The chain has TRBV3-1 (or the pseudogene TRBV3-2) and TRBJ1-2; 7 nucleotides align to TRBD1. The junction had 6 bases not matched to a gene; V was cut back by 3 bases and J by 2 bases. This CDR3 has 15 residues. The germline V gene has CDR1 LGHDT and CDR2 YNNKEL (reference sequence). This CDR3 is CASSQLSTGNYGYTF. As DNA, the CDR3 is TGTGCCAGCAGCCAGCTATCGACAGGGAACTATGGCTACACCTTC.

The chain joins TRBV19 to TRBJ2-5; 10 bases fit TRBD1. Per germline, CDR1 LNHDA and CDR2 SQIVND (reference sequence). Trimming took 5 bases from V and 1 from J; bases not matched to a gene: 10. The CDR3 has 17 amino acids. The CDR3 coding sequence is TGTGCCAGTAGTGGTGCCCCCGGGACAGGGGTCCAAGAGACCCAGTACTTC. It codes for CASSGAPGTGVQETQYF.

The gene calls are TRBV7-5 and TRBJ2-1; no check of the table's D call, TRBD1, against the DNA was made. TRBV7-5 is marked as a pseudogene. The CDR3 contains 17 residues. Written as DNA, the CDR3 is TGTGTCAGAAGCTTAGTATCGTCGCAGGGGGCGACCAATGAGCAGTTCTTC. Protein product: CVRSLVSSQGATNEQFF.

V and J are TRBV3-1 (or the pseudogene TRBV3-2) and TRBJ2-7; tentatively, D is TRBD2 (7 bases). Trimming took off 3 bases at V and 6 bases at J, with 15 bases between the two ends. The CDR3 loop spans 14 amino acids. Germline CDR1 and CDR2: LGHDT and YNNKEL (reference sequence). The CDR3 region has the DNA TGTGCCAGCAGCCAGGGAGGGGGGGAAGGCGAGCAGTACGTC. Protein product: CASSQGGGEGEQYV.

J is TRBJ2-5 and V is TRBV12-3 or TRBV12-4; D perhaps matches TRBD2 (5 bases). Trimming removed 7 bases from V and 5 bases from J, with 8 bases in between. The CDR3 is made up of 11 amino acids. CDR3 in DNA: TGTGCCAGCACCCGCGGGGAGACCCAGTACTTC. Its protein is CASTRGETQYF.

This chain connects TRBV7-2 to TRBJ2-1; 9 bases are shared with TRBD1. Germline CDR1 reads SGHTA; CDR2 reads FQGNSA. CDR3 length: 14 residues. The junction had 7 bases not matched to a gene; V was cut back by 4 bases and J by 9 bases. The CDR3 nucleotides read TGTGCCAGCAGCTACCTAACGGACAGGGGTGAGCAGTTCTTC. Encoded protein: CASSYLTDRGEQFF.

V and J are TRBV27 and TRBJ1-6; 8 bases are a match to TRBD1. There are 16 residues in the CDR3. Trimming cost V 2 bases and J 6 bases; bases outside gene matches: 6. From germline, CDR1 is MNHEY and CDR2 SMNVEV (reference sequence). The DNA of the CDR3 is TGTGCCAGCAGTTTAGGGCAGGGGGCGCTTAATTCACCCCTCCACTTT. Translating it yields CASSLGQGALNSPLHF.

The chain has TRBV6-1 and TRBJ2-7; D is possibly TRBD2 (5 bases). The V gene's germline CDR1 is MNHNS and CDR2 SASEGT. Trimming took off 1 base at V and 3 bases at J, with 22 bases between the two ends. The CDR3 extends over 18 amino acids. CDR3 sequence: CASSEGMAGPPNFYEQYF. The DNA of the CDR3 is TGTGCCAGCAGTGAAGGAATGGCGGGCCCCCCAAACTTCTACGAGCAGTACTTC.

The chain employs TRBV2 and TRBJ1-5; D perhaps matches TRBD1 (5 bases). The length of the CDR3 is 15 residues. The V gene's germline CDR1 is SNHLY and CDR2 FYNNEI. Trimming cost V 4 bases and J 3 bases, with 13 bases left between them. The CDR3 DNA sequence: TGTGCCAGCAGTGTTTTCGACAGCCTCAATCAGCCCCAGCATTTT. Protein sequence: CASSVFDSLNQPQHF.

With regard to this clone: The same CDR3 arises from other DNA sequences in this sample as well. V is TRBV2 and J is TRBJ2-5, with 10 bases fitting TRBD1. Trimming at V came to 6 bases and at J to 4 bases, leaving 2 bases not matched to a gene. The germline V gene has CDR1 SNHLY and CDR2 FYNNEI. The CDR3 extends over 13 amino acids. In DNA form, the CDR3 reads TGTGCCAGCAGAGGGGACAGGGGAGAGACCCAGTACTTC. Residues: CASRGDRGETQYF.

J is TRBJ1-4 and V is TRBV7-8; 11 nucleotides line up with TRBD1. The CDR3 is 13 amino acids. J was trimmed by 5 bases and V by 9 bases; bases with no gene match: 2. CDR1 is SGHVS and CDR2 is FQNEAQ in the germline V gene. CDR3 bases: TGTGCCAGTGGGGACAGGGGGAATGAAAAACTGTTTTTT. This codes for CASGDRGNEKLFF.

The V gene is TRBV10-3, the J gene TRBJ2-1; 9 bases map to TRBD2. Per the germline V gene, CDR1 is ENHRY and CDR2 is SYGVKD. Trimming removed 6 bases from V and 7 bases from J; junction bases left unmatched: 16. There are 17 residues in the CDR3. CDR3 protein: CAISDPSVAGGLNEQFF. CDR3 DNA sequence: TGTGCCATCAGCGACCCGTCGGTGGCGGGGGGGCTGAATGAGCAGTTCTTC.

This rearrangement joins TRBV25-1 to TRBJ1-3; D may be TRBD1 (6 bases). Germline loops: CDR1 MGHDK, CDR2 SYGVNS. V shed 5 bases and J shed 2 bases, with 19 bases lying between them. The length of the CDR3 is 17 residues. The CDR3 region is CASSSWGGALTGNTIYF. CDR3 coding DNA: TGTGCCAGCAGTTCCTGGGGGGGGGCCCTGACTGGAAACACCATATATTTT.

V gene TRBV24-1 combines with J gene TRBJ2-1, with 11 bases identical to TRBD2. Germline V lookup: CDR1 KGHDR, CDR2 SFDVKD. This CDR3 comprises 17 residues. Trimming removed 3 bases from V and 4 bases from J; junction bases left unmatched: 7. CDR3 loop: CATSDPETSGNYNEQFF. CDR3 DNA sequence: TGTGCCACCAGTGATCCAGAGACTAGCGGGAATTACAATGAGCAGTTCTTC.

V gene TRBV10-3 combines with J gene TRBJ1-4; TRBD1 matches at 8 bases. J gave up 2 bases and V 3 bases, and 8 bases lay outside the gene matches. This CDR3 is built from 17 residues. Germline V gene lookup returns CDR1 ENHRY and CDR2 SYGVKD. The CDR3 loop reads CAISEQGVGATNEKLFF. The CDR3 region has the DNA TGTGCCATCAGTGAACAGGGGGTTGGGGCGACTAATGAAAAACTGTTTTTT.

This clone was counted only a few times. The gene calls are TRBV6-5 and TRBJ1-5, with 7 nucleotides matching TRBD1. The junction had 5 bases not matched to a gene; V was cut back by 7 bases and J by 2 bases. Germline V lookup: CDR1 MNHEY, CDR2 SVGAGI. The CDR3 is made up of 14 amino acids. The CDR3: CASTKGTGNQPQHF. As DNA, the CDR3 is TGTGCCAGCACCAAAGGGACAGGCAATCAGCCCCAGCATTTT.